This T cell receptor beta chain was documented in a study of monozygotic twins with inflammatory bowel disease. The CDR3 has 15 amino acids. The germline V gene has CDR1 SGHTS and CDR2 YDEGEE. TCRdb reprocessed the 5' RACE reads and reports one entry per CDR3 protein, with no DNA. The listing contains fewer than 450,000 distinct CDR3 sequences. Study findings and constraints: Possibly reflecting limited power, no difference in repertoire similarity was found between concordant and discordant twins.

To note about this clonotype: Its antigen is still unknown.

This chain connects TRBV5-8 to TRBJ1-4; checking the TCRdb D call of TRBD1 is not possible without DNA. This TCR was sampled from a human donor with ulcerative colitis or Crohn's disease, or a healthy co-twin of an affected twin (not recorded which). The source material was blood. This CDR3 is CASSLGQGANEKLFF.